The TCR beta chain described here comes from a study of sequential checkpoint blockade in melanoma (dated by TCRdb to between 2018 and 2020). As for the study more broadly: Patients were randomized 1:1 to first-line nivolumab followed by ipilimumab (arm A) or ipilimumab followed by nivolumab (arm B). Maintenance nivolumab came after both trial sequences.

The CDR3 goes from the cysteine to the phenylalanine over 17 residues. Of the read, only the CDR3 DNA is kept; its 51 bases are in frame from base 1. For CDR1 and CDR2, the germline V gene lists SGHTA and FQGNSA. V is cut by 1 base and J by 0 bases, and the space between the germline ends is 15 bases. To note about this clone: Its antigen remains undetermined. Qualities for individual bases were not recorded, and no much larger clone is one base off.

General conclusions and limits of the study: The response-prediction model combining TCR metrics and mutation burden needs validation in larger, independent patient cohorts.

Taken with the paper, the label for treatment or condition translates to: randomized to nivolumab then ipilimumab (arm A) or the reverse (arm B). Prior DNA-damaging chemotherapy had not been received by any trial patient. Thawed PBMCs were sorted on a FACS Aria II flow cytometer to isolate live CD3+CD8+ cells negative for CD19 and CD56. Samples were obtained from patients with melanoma enrolled in CheckMate 064, a randomized, open-label phase II trial of sequential checkpoint blockade. Peripheral blood mononuclear cells were collected by leukapheresis, purified with Ficoll-Paque, and frozen in human serum with around 10% DMSO. Right after sorting, the blood CD3+CD8+ cells were verified to be >95% pure, and DNA extraction followed. TCRbeta CDR3 regions were immunosequenced from genomic DNA with the immunoSEQ Assay. Before high-throughput sequencing, the genomic DNA was amplified using bias-controlled multiplex PCR. The paper's processing steps were these. To quantify the absolute abundance of each unique TCRbeta CDR3 region, the sequences were collapsed and filtered. Clonality, defined as 1 minus Pielou's evenness, was calculated using only productive rearrangements. A previously published method was used to identify clones whose frequencies were significantly greater in on-treatment samples than in baseline samples. This immuneACCESS table, as held by TCRdb, lists in-frame sequences with V and J called but not all clones. Of the missing ones, under half trace to an unresolved V gene in checked studies; the others have no known cause. The V and J calls and clone size come from that table; D and trimming were worked out from the DNA. The sample table records some 17,000 clones; roughly 69% of these occur just once. Of the sample, 18% is held by the ten largest clones.

The source is a human donor with melanoma. The sample here was CD8+ T cells sorted from blood (inferred from file names), taken from a patient given nivolumab and ipilimumab in sequence. This sequence uses TRBV7-2 and TRBJ1-1; the D gene assignment is ambiguous. The CDR3 here reads CASSLDIITGVNTEAFF. The nucleotide sequence reads TGTGCCAGCAGCTTAGACATTATTACGGGAGTGAACACTGAAGCTTTCTTT.